This passage covers 30 T cell receptor beta chains from one sample sequenced in a study of shared clonotypes between healthy human individuals. Sequencing was performed with immunoSEQ multiplex PCR; in TCRdb, only in-frame clones are kept and a portion is missing. The sample records around 2,000,000 clones, approximately 94% being singletons. Naive CD8 populations comprised CD45RO-negative cells positively selected for CCR7, excluding terminally differentiated effector memory CD45RA+ cells. The specimen sequenced was naive CD8+ T cells sorted from blood. These receptors were taken from a man aged 18 to 29 in good health.

J is TRBJ2-3 and V is TRBV7-6, with 13 bases that match TRBD2. Germline CDR1 SGHVS, CDR2 FNYEAQ. The V and J ends lost 5 bases and 6 bases, in that order; junction bases with no gene match: 5. The CDR3 extends over 15 amino acids. The CDR3 spells CASSNGLAGEDTQYF. The CDR3 DNA reads as TGTGCCAGCAGCAACGGACTAGCGGGGGAGGATACGCAGTATTTT. The full variable domain, with the rest looked up from reference TRBV7-6 and TRBJ2-3, is GAGVSQSPRYKVTKRGQDVALRCDPISGHVSLYWYRQALGQGPEFLTYFNYEAQQDKSGLPNDRFSAERPEGSISTLTIQRTEQRDSAMYRCASSNGLAGEDTQYFGPGTRLTVL.

DNA of the CDR3: TGTGCCAGTACGACTAGCGGGGGCCTACCCAATGAGCAGTTCTTC. This translates into CASTTSGGLPNEQFF. V and J are TRBV19 and TRBJ2-1, with 12 bases fitting TRBD2. The junction had 7 bases not matched to a gene; V was cut back by 7 bases and J by 6 bases. Germline V lookup: CDR1 LNHDA, CDR2 SQIVND (reference sequence). There are 15 residues in the CDR3.

The chain joins TRBV6-5 to TRBJ2-7; D unclear. Per germline, CDR1 MNHEY and CDR2 SVGAGI. The CDR3 is 15 residues long. Trimming stripped 6 bases from V and 1 base from J, with 16 bases between. The CDR3 DNA reads TGTGCCAGCAGCCCCGGACCTTCTTCATCCTACGAGCAGTACTTC. Its protein product is CASSPGPSSSYEQYF.

This clone was found a few times. The chain couples TRBV15 to TRBJ1-1, with D maybe TRBD1 (6 bases). This CDR3 has 14 residues. The germline V gene has CDR1 LNHNV and CDR2 YYDKDF (reference sequence). The V gene lost 0 bases and the J gene lost 6 bases, with 11 bases spanning the gap. This CDR3 reads CATSREWGLAEAFF. The CDR3 DNA follows: TGTGCCACCAGCAGAGAGTGGGGGCTCGCTGAAGCTTTCTTT.

This clone was counted once. V and J are TRBV2 and TRBJ2-7; perhaps TRBD2 as D (5 bases). Per germline, CDR1 SNHLY and CDR2 FYNNEI. V was pared by 3 bases and J by 4 bases, with 16 bases between. CDR3 length: 15 residues. Written as DNA, the CDR3 is TGTGCCAGCAGTGAGCTGACTACTAAGGGTTACGAGCAGTACTTC. This sequence encodes CASSELTTKGYEQYF.

The chain joins TRBV6-1 to TRBJ2-7, with 7 bases matching TRBD1. Germline CDR1 MNHNS, CDR2 SASEGT. This CDR3 is built from 15 residues. The J segment lost 3 bases and the V segment lost 1 base, leaving 6 bases of the junction unmatched. The chain's CDR3 is CASSEGVGGVYEQYF. The CDR3 bases are TGTGCCAGCAGTGAAGGTGTAGGGGGCGTCTACGAGCAGTACTTC.

The chain combines TRBV5-4 with TRBJ2-1, with D perhaps TRBD1 (6 bases). CDR3 size: 14 residues. CDR1 is SGHNT and CDR2 is YYREEE in the germline V gene (reference sequence). The V end was cut by 5 bases, the J end by 5 bases, with 14 bases between. DNA for the CDR3: TGTGCCAGCAGGCCGAAAACAGGGAACAATGAGCAGTTCTTC. It yields the protein CASRPKTGNNEQFF.

The rearrangement uses TRBV5-5 and TRBJ1-1; D not resolved. With 0 bases removed from V and 7 bases from J, the gap between germline ends came to 16 bases. CDR1 and CDR2 (germline): SGHKS, YYEKEE (reference sequence). This CDR3 is built from 15 residues. CDR3: CASSLVVGLGLEAFF. The DNA for the CDR3 is TGTGCCAGCAGCTTGGTTGTCGGGTTGGGTCTTGAAGCTTTCTTT.

This chain connects TRBV25-1 to TRBJ2-7; D is possibly TRBD2 (6 bases). Germline V gives CDR1 MGHDK, CDR2 SYGVNS. There are 14 residues in the CDR3. V dropped 2 bases and J dropped 3 bases, with 11 bases sitting between them. The CDR3 is CASSEIGGHYEQYF. CDR3 sequence (DNA): TGTGCCAGCAGTGAAATCGGAGGGCACTACGAGCAGTACTTC.

Regarding this clone: Other nucleotide sequences in the sample specify the same CDR3. This sequence joins TRBV4-1 and TRBJ2-3; no clear D gene. CDR1 MGHRA and CDR2 YSYEKL come from the germline V gene. V dropped 0 bases and J dropped 1 base, with 5 bases sitting between them. The CDR3 loop spans 14 amino acids. The CDR3 loop reads CASSQESGTDTQYF. CDR3 bases: TGCGCCAGCAGCCAAGAATCTGGCACAGATACGCAGTATTTT.

The V call is TRBV7-9, the J call TRBJ2-7, with D perhaps assigned TRBD1 or TRBD2 (5 bases each). Trimming pared 1 base from V and 1 base from J, leaving 8 bases between. CDR1 is SEHNR, CDR2 FQNEAQ, per germline (reference sequence). This CDR3 has 14 residues. CDR3 nucleotides: TGTGCCAGCAGCTTAGGGGACCTGTCCTACGAGCAGTACTTC. Its translation is CASSLGDLSYEQYF.

The rearrangement uses TRBV25-1 and TRBJ2-7; no definite D call. The V and J ends lost 5 bases and 6 bases respectively, with 14 bases between them. Germline V lookup: CDR1 MGHDK, CDR2 SYGVNS. This CDR3 comprises 13 residues. CDR3 bases: TGTGCCAGCAGTCGGCTAGTGTTCCTCGAGCAGTACTTC. Its protein is CASSRLVFLEQYF.

This clone was detected only once. The rearrangement joins TRBV28 to TRBJ2-1; 9 bases are shared with TRBD1. The CDR3 has 16 residues. Germline CDR1 is MDHEN and CDR2 is SYDVKM. J gave up 6 bases and V 5 bases, and 11 bases lay outside the gene matches. This chain's CDR3 is CASSAHPGQGINEQFF. The CDR3 nucleotides read TGTGCCAGCAGTGCGCATCCGGGACAGGGAATCAATGAGCAGTTCTTC.

This clone was seen once. This chain connects TRBV19 to TRBJ2-2, with D maybe TRBD2 (6 bases). Germline CDR1 and CDR2: LNHDA and SQIVND (reference sequence). The CDR3 covers 14 residues. V was shortened by 1 base and J by 7 bases, with 10 bases between the two germline ends. CDR3 sequence reads: CASSIGGEDGELFF. The DNA of the CDR3 is TGTGCCAGTAGTATAGGTGGGGAGGACGGGGAGCTGTTTTTT.

The chain has TRBV5-6 and TRBJ2-7; D is ambiguous. CDR1 is SGHDT, CDR2 YYEEEE, per germline. CDR3 length equals 14 residues. V lost 0 bases, J lost 6 bases, and 13 bases lay in between. CDR3 in DNA: TGTGCCAGCAGCTTGGAAATGTCAGGTGGCGAGCAGTACTTC. Translated, it gives CASSLEMSGGEQYF.

The V gene is TRBV9, the J gene TRBJ2-5; D unresolved. Germline V gene sequence: CDR1 SGDLS, CDR2 YYNGEE. The CDR3 is 13 amino acids. With 4 bases removed from V and 1 base from J, the gap between germline ends came to 8 bases. The DNA for the CDR3 is TGTGCCAGCAGCTTCGACGGCCAAGAGACCCAGTACTTC. Its protein product is CASSFDGQETQYF. Complete variable domain (other parts from reference TRBV9 and TRBJ2-5): DSGVTQTPKHLITATGQRVTLRCSPRSGDLSVYWYQQSLDQGLQFLIQYYNGEERAKGNILERFSAQQFPDLHSELNLSSLELGDSALYFCASSFDGQETQYFGPGTRLLVL.

In the case of this clone: A junction end diverges from the germline sequence, so it may reflect a read error. The chain has TRBV7-7 and TRBJ2-3; TRBD2 matches at 8 bases. CDR3 length: 13 residues. CDR1 is SSHAT and CDR2 is FNYEAQ in the germline V gene (reference sequence). This CDR3 reads CASSLLAGDTQYF. The DNA of the CDR3 is TGTGCTAGCAGCTTATTAGCGGGGGATACGCAGTATTTT.

V is TRBV7-9 and J is TRBJ2-1, with a tentative D call TRBD1 (5 bases). From germline, CDR1 is SEHNR and CDR2 FQNEAQ (reference sequence). The CDR3 runs to 13 residues. V was trimmed by 3 bases and J by 6 bases, leaving 9 bases between them. CDR3 coding DNA: TGTGCCAGCAGCTTCTCAGGGCGCAATGAGCAGTTCTTC. This encodes CASSFSGRNEQFF.

CDR3 bases: TGCGCCAGCAGTGAGGGTGGTCCGGCCGGGGAGCTGTTTTTT. Residues: CASSEGGPAGELFF. The rearrangement joins TRBV10-2 to TRBJ2-2, with unresolved D. Germline CDR1 and CDR2: WSHSY and SAAADI. The germline V and J ends were trimmed by 2 bases and 6 bases, with 10 bases remaining between them. This CDR3 region has 14 residues.

This clone was counted a single time. The genes are TRBV27 and TRBJ2-2; D unresolved. The V end lost 4 bases, the J end lost 4 bases, and 10 bases lay between the germline ends. Germline V gene lookup returns CDR1 MNHEY and CDR2 SMNVEV (reference sequence). The CDR3 loop spans 14 amino acids. In DNA form, the CDR3 reads TGTGCCAGCAGTTCCTTGGACCTCACCGGGGAGCTGTTTTTT. It is translated as CASSSLDLTGELFF.

CDR3 loop: CASSSTQGLTWELFF. The CDR3 region has the DNA TGTGCCAGCAGTTCGACTCAGGGTCTTACGTGGGAGCTGTTTTTT. V usage is TRBV27 and J usage is TRBJ2-2, with D possibly matching TRBD1 (5 bases). The germline CDR1 and CDR2 sequences are MNHEY and SMNVEV (reference sequence). V lost 4 bases and J 9 bases, leaving 18 bases between the germline ends. The CDR3 length is 15 residues.

The chain uses TRBV19 and TRBJ2-7, with D uncertain. The V end was cut by 8 bases, the J end by 1 base, with 12 bases between. This CDR3 comprises 13 residues. Germline lookup yields CDR1 LNHDA and CDR2 SQIVND (reference sequence). Here the CDR3 reads CASRLGSSYEQYF. Here the CDR3 DNA reads TGTGCCAGTCGTCTAGGCTCATCCTACGAGCAGTACTTC.

The chain uses TRBV11-2 and TRBJ1-4; weak D call: TRBD1 (5 bases). There are 14 residues in the CDR3. The ends were cut back, 2 bases at V and 6 bases at J, with 10 bases in the middle. Germline V lookup: CDR1 SGHAT, CDR2 FQNNGV. The CDR3 DNA reads TGTGCCAGCAGCTTATTCGGGACGGATGAAAAACTGTTTTTT. Translated, it gives CASSLFGTDEKLFF. Filled out from reference TRBV11-2 and TRBJ1-4, the complete variable domain reads EAGVAQSPRYKIIEKRQSVAFWCNPISGHATLYWYQQILGQGPKLLIQFQNNGVVDDSQLPKDRFSAERLKGVDSTLKIQPAKLEDSAVYLCASSLFGTDEKLFFGSGTQLSVL.

As to this clone: Additional DNA sequences in this sample encode the identical CDR3. This chain connects TRBV7-9 to TRBJ1-4; D remains ambiguous. The CDR3 extends over 14 amino acids. V lost 1 base, J lost 5 bases, and 8 bases lay in between. Germline CDR1 reads SEHNR; CDR2 reads FQNEAQ (reference sequence). The CDR3 DNA reads as TGTGCCAGCAGCTTAGGCGGAACAAATGAAAAACTGTTTTTT. As protein: CASSLGGTNEKLFF.

This sequence joins TRBV5-4 and TRBJ2-7, with 7 positions matching TRBD2. The CDR3 runs to 14 residues. J was trimmed by 5 bases and V by 1 base; bases with no gene match: 6. CDR1 and CDR2 (germline): SGHNT, YYREEE (reference sequence). The CDR3 is CASSLLAGVNEQYF. The CDR3 nucleotides read TGTGCCAGCAGCTTGCTCGCGGGAGTCAACGAGCAGTACTTC.

The chain carries TRBV2 and TRBJ1-5; D perhaps matches TRBD1 (6 bases). Germline CDR1 and CDR2: SNHLY and FYNNEI. The CDR3 has 17 residues. V lost 0 bases, J lost 9 bases, and 21 bases lay in between. The CDR3 DNA sequence: TGTGCCAGCAGTGAAGCCCCGGCCGAGGGGGGTGGTTGGCCCCAGCATTTT. The encoded protein is CASSEAPAEGGGWPQHF.

The chain combines TRBV7-9 with TRBJ2-5; D might be TRBD1 (7 bases). CDR1 and CDR2 (germline): SEHNR, FQNEAQ (reference sequence). This CDR3 spans 16 amino acids. V lost 3 bases, J lost 3 bases, and 17 bases lay in between. The CDR3 sequence is CASSFYTGEEKETQYF. The CDR3 DNA follows: TGTGCCAGCAGCTTCTACACAGGGGAGGAGAAAGAGACCCAGTACTTC.

With respect to this clone: Other DNA variants within this sample encode the same CDR3. The chain joins TRBV27 to TRBJ2-6; D remains ambiguous. Trimming cost V 4 bases and J 4 bases, with 5 bases left between them. The CDR3 length is 13 residues. The germline CDR1 and CDR2 sequences are MNHEY and SMNVEV (reference sequence). CDR3 region: CASSSAGANVLTF. The CDR3 coding sequence is TGTGCCAGCAGTTCCGCCGGGGCCAACGTCCTGACTTTC.

The sample holds one count of this clone. This chain connects TRBV5-1 to TRBJ2-7; TRBD2 agrees at 10 bases. V dropped 4 bases and J dropped 1; count of bases not matched to a gene: 17. Germline loops: CDR1 SGHRS, CDR2 YFSETQ. CDR3 length equals 19 residues. The chain's CDR3 is CASSIRDSSSGSKSYEQYF. The CDR3 region has the DNA TGCGCCAGCAGCATCCGGGACAGTTCTAGCGGGAGTAAATCCTACGAGCAGTACTTC.

This clone was counted a few times. One junction end disagrees with the germline gene, perhaps due to a read error. The same CDR3 is also encoded by other DNA sequences in this sample. The chain has TRBV7-7 and TRBJ1-1, with D uncertain. This CDR3 region has 13 residues. Germline CDR1 SSHAT, CDR2 FNYEAQ (reference sequence). CDR3 in amino acids: CASSLERNTEAFF. Written as DNA, the CDR3 is TGTGCTAGCAGCTTAGAACGGAACACTGAAGCTTTCTTT. Filled out from reference TRBV7-7 and TRBJ1-1, the complete variable domain reads GAGVSQSPRYKVTKRGQDVTLRCDPISSHATLYWYQQALGQGPEFLTYFNYEAQPDKSGLPSDRFSAERPEGSISTLTIQRTEQRDSAMYRCASSLERNTEAFFGQGTRLTVV.